Listed below are T cell receptor beta chains from one sample, sequenced in a study of blood T cells in healthy people across ages. TCRdb re-derived calls from the 5' RACE reads in MiXCR, one entry per CDR3 protein. The sample records roughly 500,000 distinct CDR3 sequences, 25% to 30% being singletons. The sequenced sample consisted of blood. The receptors shown here come from a woman between 65 and 79 years old in good health. Both conserved end residues are part of each CDR3. A D gene is named only where the DNA matches it firmly. The size of a clone is reported for some rows only, either as once, few or many, or as a class for expanded clones.

v_gene,abundance,d_gene,j_gene,CDR3aa,CDR3nt
TRBV20-1,.,.,TRBJ2-7,CSAVLGGEQYF,TGCAGTGCAGTACTAGGAGGCGAGCAGTACTTC
TRBV4-1,few,.,TRBJ2-6,CASSQERGASGANVLTF,TGCGCCAGCAGCCAAGAAAGGGGGGCTTCTGGGGCCAACGTCCTGACTTTC
TRBV29-1,many,TRBD1,TRBJ2-4,CSVSGQGKNIQYF,TGCAGCGTTAGCGGACAGGGGAAAAACATTCAGTACTTC
TRBV7-2,few,.,TRBJ1-2,CASSLEPLGGYTF,TGTGCCAGCAGCTTAGAACCCCTGGGAGGCTACACCTTC
TRBV5-1,.,.,TRBJ2-3,CASSFGGASTDTQYF,TGCGCCAGCAGCTTCGGCGGGGCTAGCACAGATACGCAGTATTTT
TRBV30,.,.,TRBJ1-6,CAWSVNRPNSPLHF,TGTGCCTGGAGTGTAAATCGGCCAAATTCACCCCTCCACTTT
TRBV30,.,TRBD1,TRBJ2-3,CACTGQQVDTQYF,TGTGCCTGCACGGGACAGCAAGTGGATACGCAGTATTTT
TRBV10-3,few,.,TRBJ2-7,CAAGTLSSYEQYF,TGTGCCGCCGGGACACTCAGCTCCTACGAGCAGTACTTC
TRBV14,.,.,TRBJ1-2,CASSYRATYGYTF,TGTGCCAGCAGCTACAGGGCGACCTATGGCTACACCTTC
TRBV5-5,few,.,TRBJ2-1,CASSSLITYNEQFF,TGTGCCAGCAGCTCCCTTATTACCTACAATGAGCAGTTCTTC
TRBV15,few,.,TRBJ1-6,CATSRTIKRGSPLHF,TGTGCCACCAGCAGGACCATAAAAAGGGGTTCACCCCTCCACTTT
TRBV29-1,many,.,TRBJ2-1,CSVESGSYNEQFF,TGCAGCGTTGAAAGTGGCTCCTACAATGAGCAGTTCTTC
TRBV5-1,.,TRBD1,TRBJ1-4,CASSTTTGPEEKLFF,TGCGCCAGCAGCACCACGACAGGGCCAGAGGAAAAACTGTTTTTT
TRBV20-1,few,.,TRBJ1-6,CSASRGVGGSPLHF,TGCAGTGCAAGCAGAGGGGTTGGAGGTTCACCCCTCCACTTT
TRBV18,.,TRBD2,TRBJ2-5,CASSPAGGIETQYF,TGTGCCAGCTCACCAGCGGGGGGGATAGAGACCCAGTACTTC
TRBV29-1,few,.,TRBJ1-2,CSVVENYGYTF,TGCAGCGTTGTGGAGAACTATGGCTACACCTTC
TRBV19,.,.,TRBJ1-1,CASSISGPDILFYTEAFF,TGTGCCAGTAGTATATCAGGGCCTGACATTCTTTTCTACACTGAAGCTTTCTTT
TRBV5-1,.,.,TRBJ2-3,CASREEGAQYF,TGCGCCAGCAGGGAGGAAGGAGCGCAGTATTTT
TRBV2,few,TRBD1,TRBJ1-6,CASSDQTGVGSPLHF,TGTGCCAGCAGCGACCAGACAGGGGTCGGTTCACCCCTCCACTTT
TRBV25-1,few,.,TRBJ2-5,CASSAVSGTGFQETQYF,TGTGCCAGCAGTGCGGTATCCGGGACTGGGTTCCAAGAGACCCAGTACTTC
TRBV6-1,.,TRBD2,TRBJ2-3,CASSELAGADTQYF,TGTGCCAGCAGTGAACTAGCGGGAGCAGATACGCAGTATTTT
TRBV5-1,many,.,TRBJ2-5,CASSLSQRGETQYF,TGCGCCAGCAGCCTATCGCAGAGGGGAGAGACCCAGTACTTC
TRBV6-6,.,TRBD1,TRBJ1-4,CASSSSGQGNEKLFF,TGTGCCAGCAGTTCCTCAGGACAGGGGAATGAAAAACTGTTTTTT
TRBV24-1,few,.,TRBJ2-1,CATSDLGQKSYNEQFF,TGTGCCACCAGTGATTTGGGGCAGAAGAGTTACAATGAGCAGTTCTTC
TRBV20-1,few,TRBD2,TRBJ2-5,CSASRLAVQETQYF,TGCAGTGCTAGCCGACTAGCGGTCCAAGAGACCCAGTACTTC
TRBV18,few,.,TRBJ2-1,CASSPPIAGANNEQFF,TGTGCCAGCTCACCACCGATCGCGGGGGCCAATAATGAGCAGTTCTTC
TRBV20-1,.,TRBD2,TRBJ2-7,CSARSAGGHEQYF,TGCAGTGCTAGATCAGCGGGGGGGCACGAGCAGTACTTC
TRBV2,.,TRBD1,TRBJ2-2,CASSPPGQGGGELFF,TGTGCCAGCAGTCCTCCCGGACAGGGCGGCGGGGAGCTGTTTTTT
TRBV4-3,few,.,TRBJ2-7,CASSPGGAPSPLGEQYF,TGCGCCAGCAGCCCCGGGGGAGCGCCATCCCCTCTTGGCGAGCAGTACTTC
TRBV29-1,.,.,TRBJ2-7,CSVEEGEEQYF,TGCAGCGTTGAAGAGGGAGAAGAGCAGTACTTC
TRBV6-6,few,.,TRBJ2-2,CASSLAGSAGELFF,TGTGCCAGCAGTTTGGCAGGGTCCGCCGGGGAGCTGTTTTTT
TRBV6-7,few,TRBD1,TRBJ2-6,CASSSGTGGSGANVLTF,TGTGCCAGCAGTTCCGGGACAGGGGGCTCTGGGGCCAACGTCCTGACTTTC
TRBV5-1,.,TRBD1,TRBJ2-7,CASSSTQGASYEQYF,TGCGCCAGCAGCTCGACCCAGGGGGCCTCCTACGAGCAGTACTTC
TRBV6-1,.,.,TRBJ1-2,CASSEWAGITYGYTF,TGTGCCAGCAGTGAATGGGCAGGAATTACTTATGGCTACACCTTC
TRBV11-2,.,.,TRBJ1-1,CASSQGWATEAFF,TGTGCCAGCAGCCAGGGGTGGGCCACTGAAGCTTTCTTT
TRBV7-2,.,TRBD1,TRBJ2-4,CASSRWTGIVKNIQYF,TGTGCCAGCAGCCGATGGACAGGGATCGTCAAAAACATTCAGTACTTC
TRBV6-6,few,.,TRBJ2-7,CASSHRTEQDEQYF,TGTGCCAGCAGCCATCGGACAGAGCAGGACGAGCAGTACTTC
TRBV27,.,.,TRBJ2-7,CASSLNRQGYEQYF,TGTGCCAGCAGTTTAAATCGGCAAGGGTACGAGCAGTACTTC
TRBV2,.,.,TRBJ1-4,CASSEASRGLFF,TGTGCCAGCAGTGAGGCATCTCGGGGACTGTTTTTT
TRBV28,few,TRBD2,TRBJ2-6,CASSLGGGTGANVLTF,TGTGCCAGCAGTTTAGGGGGGGGTACCGGGGCCAACGTCCTGACTTTC
TRBV7-2,few,.,TRBJ2-5,CASTPTGETQYF,TGTGCCAGCACCCCCACCGGGGAGACCCAGTACTTC
TRBV5-1,few,.,TRBJ2-4,CASSFDGPPGNIQYF,TGCGCCAGCAGCTTTGACGGTCCGCCAGGGAACATTCAGTACTTC
TRBV3-1,.,.,TRBJ2-5,CASSLKGGETQYF,TGTGCCAGCAGCCTTAAGGGGGGGGAGACCCAGTACTTC
TRBV5-1,few,.,TRBJ1-3,CASMLGGGDGNTIYF,TGCGCCAGCATGCTTGGTGGGGGGGACGGAAACACCATATATTTT
TRBV27,few,.,TRBJ2-7,CASSLRESSYEQYF,TGTGCCAGCAGTTTGAGGGAGAGCTCCTACGAGCAGTACTTC
TRBV20-1,few,TRBD2,TRBJ2-3,CSARSGGADTQYF,TGCAGTGCTAGGAGCGGGGGGGCGGATACGCAGTATTTT
TRBV5-1,.,.,TRBJ2-4,CARGANKNIQYF,TGCGCCAGGGGAGCTAACAAAAACATTCAGTACTTC
TRBV2,.,TRBD2,TRBJ2-5,CASRTSGGPSQYF,TGTGCCAGCAGAACTAGCGGGGGACCATCCCAGTACTTC
TRBV6-2/TRBV6-3,once,TRBD2,TRBJ2-5,CASSETSGGVKTQYF,TGTGCCAGCAGTGAGACTAGCGGGGGGGTGAAGACCCAGTACTTC
TRBV5-5,few,.,TRBJ1-2,CASSFGGGGYGYTF,TGTGCCAGCAGCTTCGGTGGGGGTGGCTATGGCTACACCTTC
TRBV7-9,.,.,TRBJ2-4,CASSTTLTHLAKNIQYF,TGTGCCAGCAGTACAACTTTGACCCACCTAGCCAAAAACATTCAGTACTTC
TRBV2,.,TRBD2,TRBJ2-1,CASNRSPGLAGIRGNSNEQFF,TGTGCCAGCAACAGGAGTCCGGGACTAGCGGGAATTAGGGGCAATTCCAATGAGCAGTTCTTC